A selection of T cell receptor beta chains follows, all from one sample in a study of a mutant IDH1 vaccine in newly diagnosed glioma. Sequencing used immunoSEQ multiplex PCR; TCRdb keeps in-frame clones, though not all of them. The table shows 40,000 to 55,000 clones, with around 78% occurring only once. Which antigens these TCRs recognize remains unknown. Sequences were derived from PBMCs, sampled from a glioma patient whose treatment included an IDH1 peptide vaccine. All receptors come from a man aged 50-60 years with glioma. Each CDR3 is given with its conserved first and last residue. The D gene is left open where the match is weak. Only some rows state a clone size, as once, few, many or a class for expanded clones.

V	size	J	D	DNA	CDR3
TRBV7-2	once	TRBJ2-5	.	TGTGCCAGCAGGCGACAAGAGACCCAGTACTTC	CASRRQETQYF
TRBV6-1	.	TRBJ2-2	.	TGTGCCAGCAGGACCCCCGGAATGTACGGCGGGGAGCTGTTTTTT	CASRTPGMYGGELFF
TRBV14	once	TRBJ2-5	.	TGTGCCAGCAGCCACGGCGGGCAAGAGACCCAGTACTTC	CASSHGGQETQYF
TRBV7-9	.	TRBJ1-1	.	TGTGCCAGCAGCTTAGCCAGGAACAGAGAAGCTTTCTTT	CASSLARNREAFF
TRBV27	few	TRBJ1-3	.	TGTGCCAGCACTAAAGGGGCTAGACTCTTCAGAAACACCATATATTTT	CASTKGARLFRNTIYF
TRBV7-2	.	TRBJ2-7	.	TGTGCCAGCAGCCGGATACCCGAGGGCACCTACGAGCAGTACTTC	CASSRIPEGTYEQYF
TRBV19	.	TRBJ1-5	TRBD1	TGTGCCAGTAGTCGGACAGGGGATAATCAGCCCCAGCATTTT	CASSRTGDNQPQHF
TRBV6-1	.	TRBJ1-4	.	TGTGCCAGCACCGAACCAGGAGAAAAACTGTTTTTT	CASTEPGEKLFF
TRBV28	.	TRBJ1-1	.	TGTGCCAGCAGCCCGCGACAGCACACTGAAGCTTTCTTT	CASSPRQHTEAFF
TRBV10-2	.	TRBJ1-1	.	TGCGCCAGCAGTGAGGGGGGGAACACTGAAGCTTTCTTT	CASSEGGNTEAFF
TRBV2	.	TRBJ1-4	TRBD1	TGTGCCAGCAGGGCACAGGGGGGAGCTGAAAAACTGTTTTTT	CASRAQGGAEKLFF
TRBV5-6	.	TRBJ1-6	.	TGTGCCAGCAGCTTGACCGGGACACGGAATTCACCCCTCCACTTT	CASSLTGTRNSPLHF
TRBV7-8	.	TRBJ2-1	.	TGTGCCAGCAGTCGTGAGCAGTTCTTC	CASSREQFF
TRBV9	.	TRBJ2-1	TRBD2	TGTGCCAGCAGCGTAGCGGGGGGGTCCTACAATGAGCAGTTCTTC	CASSVAGGSYNEQFF
TRBV10-3	.	TRBJ1-3	TRBD1	TGTGCCATCCTAACAGGGGGCTCTGGAAACACCATATATTTT	CAILTGGSGNTIYF
TRBV4-2	.	TRBJ1-3	TRBD1	TGTGCCAGCAGCCAAGGAGGGACAGGGGTTTCCCACTCTGGAAACACCATATATTTT	CASSQGGTGVSHSGNTIYF
TRBV7-3	.	TRBJ1-2	TRBD1	TGTGCCAGCAGCCAAACGGGGACAGGGGGCGAGGGTGGCTACACCTTC	CASSQTGTGGEGGYTF
TRBV2	.	TRBJ2-1	.	TGTGCCAGCAGTGATGGGGGGTACTACAATGAGCAGTTCTTC	CASSDGGYYNEQFF
TRBV9	.	TRBJ1-1	.	TGTGCCAGCAGCGTAGAAATGGGGCGTGAAGCTTTCTTT	CASSVEMGREAFF
TRBV30	once	TRBJ2-1	TRBD1	TGTGCCTGGACCCCACCAGGGACAGGGGAGCAGTTCTTC	CAWTPPGTGEQFF
TRBV6-1	.	TRBJ1-2	.	TGTGCCAGCAGTCCTCAGGAGGGGAGCTATGGCTACACCTTC	CASSPQEGSYGYTF
TRBV7-9	.	TRBJ1-1	.	TGTGCCAGCAGCTTAGGTGGAGGGGACACTGAAGCTTTCTTT	CASSLGGGDTEAFF
TRBV2	.	TRBJ1-5	.	TGTGCCAGCAGTGGACAGATTAGCAATCAGCCCCAGCATTTT	CASSGQISNQPQHF
TRBV9	.	TRBJ2-3	TRBD1	TGTGCCAGCAGCGTAGAGGGACAGGGGAGGGCAGATACGCAGTATTTT	CASSVEGQGRADTQYF
TRBV6-5	once	TRBJ2-1	TRBD1	TGTGCCAGCAGCCCCGGGACAGGCAATTACAATGAGCAGTTCTTC	CASSPGTGNYNEQFF
TRBV7-9	.	TRBJ1-1	.	TGTGCCAGCAGCCTAGCGGAGACCACTGAAGCTTTCTTT	CASSLAETTEAFF
TRBV30	.	TRBJ1-5	TRBD1	TGTGCCTGGTCCCCGAGGACAGGGGCGCCTAGGGTCCTCCCTCACAATCAGCCCCAGCATTTT	CAWSPRTGAPRVLPHNQPQHF
TRBV7-9	.	TRBJ1-1	.	TGTGCCAGCAGCTTAGTAGAGGGTGACACTGAAGCTTTCTTT	CASSLVEGDTEAFF
TRBV10-3	.	TRBJ1-5	.	TGTGCCATCAGTGAGGCGATTGGTTCCGGCAATCAGCCCCAGCATTTT	CAISEAIGSGNQPQHF
TRBV12-5	.	TRBJ2-1	TRBD2	TGTGCTAGTGGTCTCTCAAGCGGGGCTTACAATGAGCAGTTCTTC	CASGLSSGAYNEQFF
TRBV9	.	TRBJ1-3	.	TGTGCCAGCAGCACCCAGACAGGAGGTGGAAACACCATATATTTT	CASSTQTGGGNTIYF
TRBV5-1	.	TRBJ2-1	.	TGCGCCAGCAGCTCCTCAGGGGAATCCTACAATGAGCAGTTCTTC	CASSSSGESYNEQFF
TRBV6-5	.	TRBJ1-4	.	TGTGCCAGCAGGGGCTTCCGGGACAAGAATGAAAAACTGTTTTTT	CASRGFRDKNEKLFF
TRBV29-1	.	TRBJ2-3	.	TGCAGCGTCCCCCCATCAGGGAACACAGATACGCAGTATTTT	CSVPPSGNTDTQYF
TRBV7-2	.	TRBJ2-1	TRBD2	TGTGCCAGCAGCTTTTTTGCGGGGGGTCTAAATGAGCAGTTCTTC	CASSFFAGGLNEQFF
TRBV14	.	TRBJ2-3	TRBD1	TGTGCCAGCAGCCCGTCCGGGACAGGGCCCACAGATACGCAGTATTTT	CASSPSGTGPTDTQYF
TRBV6-5	.	TRBJ2-5	.	TGTGCCAGCAGAACACATACAGGAAGCGAGACCCAGTACTTC	CASRTHTGSETQYF
TRBV18	.	TRBJ1-2	TRBD1	TGTGCCAGCTCACCGGTACAGGGGGAAGGCTACACCTTC	CASSPVQGEGYTF
TRBV11-3	.	TRBJ2-1	.	TGTGCCAGCAGCCCAGGACCTCTCAGGGAGCAGTTCTTC	CASSPGPLREQFF
TRBV15	.	TRBJ2-1	TRBD1	TGTGCCACCAGCAGGAGCGGGACAGGGATTAATTGGGACTCAAACCGATGGGACTACAATGAGCAGTTCTTC	CATSRSGTGINWDSNRWDYNEQFF
TRBV5-1	.	TRBJ1-1	.	TGCGCCAGCAGCTACCCCGACAGACCCGAAGCTTTCTTT	CASSYPDRPEAFF
TRBV5-1	.	TRBJ1-2	.	TGCGCCAGCAGCTTGGAAGGCCAAAATGGCTACACCTTC	CASSLEGQNGYTF
TRBV9	medium-sized	TRBJ1-1	.	TGTGCCAGCAGCGTAGAATCGGGGAGGAACACTGAAGCTTTCTTT	CASSVESGRNTEAFF
TRBV28	medium-sized	TRBJ1-1	.	TGTGCCAGCAGTGTAGAGGAGACTGAAGCTTTCTTT	CASSVEETEAFF
TRBV9	few	TRBJ2-5	.	TGTGCCAGCGGTACATCCTCCTCAGGTCAAGAGACCCAGTACTTC	CASGTSSSGQETQYF